Listed here is a single TCR beta chain. What it binds is unknown. These data originate in a study of blood T cells in healthy people across ages. Study-wide findings and caveats: Estimates of total diversity, which came from one million sequenced T cells, were considered to be underestimates.

V trimming: 5 bases; J trimming: 4 bases; junction bases outside the gene matches: 7. Germline V lookup: CDR1 MNHNY, CDR2 SVGAGI (reference sequence). This CDR3 spans 16 amino acids. PCR was performed a second time for about 7 to 12 cycles using a sample-barcoded 5' primer and a J-beta primer mix. Per sample, CDR3-containing paired-end reads numbered at least 2.5 million. Via MiXCR, TCRdb re-called the 5' RACE reads, giving one row per CDR3 protein. The sample shows fewer than 800,000 distinct CDR3 sequences, 32% of them seen only once. The chain is built from TRBV6-6 and TRBJ2-1; 11 bases line up with TRBD2. This receptor was obtained from a woman older than 75 in good health. Input material: blood. The CDR3 reads CASSESLAGAYNEQFF. CDR3 in DNA: TGTGCCAGCAGTGAGTCACTAGCGGGGGCTTACAATGAGCAGTTCTTC.